Following are 11 T cell receptor beta chains from one sample sequenced in a study of blood T cell repertoires in COVID-19. Repertoires were generated with immunoSEQ multiplex PCR, while TCRdb's copy carries only in-frame clones and drops some. The sample has 300,000 to 400,000 clones; approximately 86% are singletons. Sample: peripheral blood. These receptors all stem from a woman between 55 and 75 years old with COVID-19, enrolled during active disease.

The rearrangement joins TRBV2 to TRBJ1-5, with D perhaps matching TRBD1 (6 bases). Trimming took off 7 bases at V and 4 bases at J, with 11 bases between the two ends. Germline-derived CDR1 and CDR2 are SNHLY and FYNNEI. This CDR3 spans 13 amino acids. The CDR3 sequence: CASKSRGNQPQHF. CDR3 DNA: TGTGCCAGCAAATCCAGGGGTAATCAGCCCCAGCATTTT.

V and J are TRBV21-1 and TRBJ1-1; the DNA was not used to check the table's D call, TRBD1. TRBV21-1 is labeled a pseudogene. This CDR3 comprises 14 residues. CDR3 coding DNA: TGTGCCAGCAGCATTCAGGGGGCAAATACTGAAGCTTTCTTT. Translated: CASSIQGANTEAFF.

The J gene is TRBJ2-7, the V gene TRBV11-3; 8 bases align to TRBD1. The J segment lost 5 bases and the V segment lost 3 bases, leaving 6 bases of the junction unmatched. The CDR3 consists of 14 residues. CDR1 is SGHNT, CDR2 YENEEA, per germline. This chain's CDR3 is CASSFFGQGDEQYF. In DNA form, the CDR3 reads TGTGCCAGCAGCTTTTTTGGACAGGGCGACGAGCAGTACTTC.

The chain is built from TRBV30 and TRBJ2-7; perhaps TRBD1 as D (6 bases). In germline, CDR1 is GTSNPN, CDR2 SVGIG (reference sequence). Between the trimmed V and J ends, which lost 3 bases and 6 bases, there was a span of 15 bases. The CDR3 is made up of 13 amino acids. CDR3 nucleotide sequence: TGTGCCTGGAGCGCTATTGGGGGCGGCGAGCAGTACTTC. Amino acid sequence: CAWSAIGGGEQYF. The entire variable domain, with the rest obtained from reference TRBV30 and TRBJ2-7, is as follows: SQTIHQWPATLVQPVGSPLSLECTVEGTSNPNLYWYRQAAGRGLQLLFYSVGIGQISSEVPQNLSASRPQDRQFILSSKKLLLSDSGFYLCAWSAIGGGEQYFGPGTRLTVT.

V and J are TRBV7-2 and TRBJ1-4; D perhaps matches TRBD1 (6 bases). Trimming left V 6 bases short and J 7 bases short, with 12 bases between. The CDR3 contains 13 residues. CDR1 is SGHTA, CDR2 FQGNSA, per germline. The CDR3 nucleotides read TGTGCCAGCAGTTTGGGCAGGGGTGAAAAACTGTTTTTT. Protein sequence: CASSLGRGEKLFF.

V and J are TRBV7-8 and TRBJ2-4, with 15 bases fitting TRBD2. Germline V gene sequence: CDR1 SGHVS, CDR2 FQNEAQ. After removal of 5 bases from V and 0 bases from J, the junction contained 11 bases not matched to a gene. The CDR3 has 20 residues. CDR3 sequence: CASSPGLAGGTVLAKNIQYF. The CDR3 nucleotides read TGTGCCAGCAGCCCAGGACTAGCGGGGGGGACGGTCTTAGCCAAAAACATTCAGTACTTC.

V and J are TRBV28 and TRBJ2-7; TRBD2 matches 9 bases. The junction had 6 bases not matched to a gene; V was cut back by 7 bases and J by 2 bases. This CDR3 spans 14 amino acids. Per the germline V gene, CDR1 is MDHEN and CDR2 is SYDVKM. The CDR3 nucleotides read TGTGCCAGCACCCCCGGGACTAGCACCTACGAGCAGTACTTC. This sequence encodes CASTPGTSTYEQYF. Filled out from reference TRBV28 and TRBJ2-7, the complete variable domain reads DVKVTQSSRYLVKRTGEKVFLECVQDMDHENMFWYRQDPGLGLRLIYFSYDVKMKEKGDIPEGYSVSREKKERFSLILESASTNQTSMYLCASTPGTSTYEQYFGPGTRLTVT.

The V and J genes are TRBV6-1 and TRBJ1-2; a possible D gene is TRBD1 (6 bases). Germline V lookup: CDR1 MNHNS, CDR2 SASEGT. This CDR3 region has 15 residues. V was clipped by 3 bases and J by 2 bases, with 13 bases between them. The CDR3 spells CASSDAATGNYGYTF. The CDR3 DNA follows: TGTGCCAGCAGTGACGCCGCCACAGGGAACTATGGCTACACCTTC.

This chain uses TRBV9 with TRBJ1-2; no firm D call. This CDR3 spans 14 amino acids. Trimming removed 0 bases at V and 5 bases at J, with 11 bases between. Germline V gene sequence: CDR1 SGDLS, CDR2 YYNGEE. The CDR3 is CASSVGTDLYGYTF. The CDR3 DNA reads TGTGCCAGCAGCGTAGGGACTGACCTATATGGCTACACCTTC.

This chain connects TRBV7-8 to TRBJ2-7; possibly TRBD2 for D (7 bases). This CDR3 comprises 14 residues. Germline V gene sequence: CDR1 SGHVS, CDR2 FQNEAQ. The V gene lost 7 bases and the J gene lost 4 bases, with 17 bases spanning the gap. The DNA of the CDR3 is TGTGCCAGCACCACGAGGGGGGGGGTATACGAGCAGTACTTC. It yields the protein CASTTRGGVYEQYF.

The chain has TRBV5-5 and TRBJ1-2, with 9 bases identical to TRBD1. J lost 14 bases, V lost 0 bases, and 20 bases had no gene match. CDR3 length: 17 residues. CDR1 is SGHKS, CDR2 YYEKEE, per germline (reference sequence). The CDR3: CASSLGLGTGTFPVETF. The DNA of the CDR3 is TGTGCCAGCAGCTTGGGACTAGGGACAGGGACCTTTCCAGTTGAGACCTTC.